This TCR beta chain emerged from a study of cytomegalovirus exposure and HLA in healthy donors. Study findings and constraints: 16,951 TCR beta sequences were associated with HLA alleles at 0.05 false discovery rate in a later analysis. When analyzed later, a missense DCLRE1C variant was found to be linked to TCR beta V- and J-gene trimming. Based on reports, TCR beta sequences accurately predicted HLA-A and HLA-B alleles for most subjects.

PCR primers comprised 60 Vbeta and 13 Jbeta primers. Authors' analysis steps: An analysis that came later counted 80 million or so unique TCR beta chains, approximately 12 million shared. Profiling relied on immunoSEQ multiplex PCR, and the TCRdb table lists in-frame clones only, not all of them. V, J and clone size derive from that table, while D and trimming were established from the DNA sequence. The sample includes 140,000 to 150,000 clones. With regard to this clone: Its cognate antigen is unknown.

The sample comprised PBMCs. The sequence was obtained from a male donor in good health and CMV-seronegative.

The CDR3 sequence is CAWSARTGTNTEAFF. The CDR3 region has the DNA TGTGCCTGGAGTGCCAGGACAGGGACGAACACTGAAGCTTTCTTT. The J gene is TRBJ1-1, the V gene TRBV30; 8 positions match TRBD1. This CDR3 spans 15 amino acids. The trim removed 1 base at V and 1 base at J, leaving 5 bases unmatched. Germline CDR1 and CDR2: GTSNPN and SVGIG (reference sequence).